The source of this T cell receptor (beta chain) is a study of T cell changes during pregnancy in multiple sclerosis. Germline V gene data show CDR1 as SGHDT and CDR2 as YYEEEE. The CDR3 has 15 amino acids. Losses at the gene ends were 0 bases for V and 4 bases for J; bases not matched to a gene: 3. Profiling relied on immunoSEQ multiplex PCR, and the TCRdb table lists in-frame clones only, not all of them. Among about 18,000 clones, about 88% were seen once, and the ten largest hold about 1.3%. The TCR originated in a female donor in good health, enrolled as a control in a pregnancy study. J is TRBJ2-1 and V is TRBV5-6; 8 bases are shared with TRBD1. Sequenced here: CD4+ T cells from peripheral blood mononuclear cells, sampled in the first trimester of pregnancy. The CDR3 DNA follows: TGTGCCAGCAGCTTGGGACAGGGGAGATACAATGAGCAGTTCTTC. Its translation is CASSLGQGRYNEQFF. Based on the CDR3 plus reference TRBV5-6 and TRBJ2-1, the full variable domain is DAGVTQSPTHLIKTRGQQVTLRCSPKSGHDTVSWYQQALGQGPQFIFQYYEEEERQRGNFPDRFSGHQFPNYSSELNVNALLLGDSALYLCASSLGQGRYNEQFFGPGTRLTVL.